Each of the 15 T cell receptor beta chains below was sequenced from the same sample in a study of shared clonotypes between healthy human individuals. Repertoires were generated with immunoSEQ multiplex PCR, while TCRdb's copy carries only in-frame clones and drops some. The top ten clones hold 0.3% of a sample with about 580,000 clones, about 98% of them seen once. CD45RO-negative, CCR7-selected cells formed the naive CD8 fraction, which excluded terminally differentiated effector memory CD45RA+ cells. Sequencing input: naive CD8+ T cells sorted from blood. All receptors derive from a man between 25 and 39 years old in good health.

This clone was picked up one time. The rearrangement uses TRBV27 and TRBJ2-7; no definite D call. The V end was cut by 4 bases, the J end by 2 bases, with 9 bases between. Per germline, CDR1 MNHEY and CDR2 SMNVEV (reference sequence). The CDR3 covers 13 residues. CDR3 nucleotide sequence: TGTGCCAGCAGTTCCACCTCCACCTACGAGCAGTACTTC. It yields the protein CASSSTSTYEQYF.

J is TRBJ2-3 and V is TRBV28; 8 nucleotides match TRBD2. CDR3 length equals 17 residues. After removal of 2 bases from V and 2 bases from J, the junction contained 9 bases not matched to a gene. Germline V gene lookup returns CDR1 MDHEN and CDR2 SYDVKM. This CDR3 is CASSLPLLAANTDTQYF. The CDR3 DNA reads TGTGCCAGCAGTTTACCCCTACTAGCGGCGAACACAGATACGCAGTATTTT.

The V gene is TRBV5-1, the J gene TRBJ2-3, with no clear D. Germline V lookup: CDR1 SGHRS, CDR2 YFSETQ. Trimming removed 0 bases from V and 0 bases from J, with 5 bases in between. CDR3 length: 14 amino acids. The CDR3 DNA is TGCGCCAGCAGCTTGGACGGGAGCACAGATACGCAGTATTTT. Translating it yields CASSLDGSTDTQYF.

The chain joins TRBV2 to TRBJ2-7; D ambiguous. Trimming stripped 3 bases from V and 0 bases from J, with 12 bases between. The CDR3 is 15 amino acids. Germline assignment: CDR1 SNHLY and CDR2 FYNNEI. As DNA, the CDR3 is TGTGCCAGCAGTGAGTGGACCGATATCTCCTACGAGCAGTACTTC. Its protein product is CASSEWTDISYEQYF.

This chain links TRBV30 with TRBJ2-1; 11 bases fit TRBD2. This CDR3 contains 15 residues. The germline gives CDR1 GTSNPN, CDR2 SVGIG (reference sequence). V gave up 0 bases and J gave up 8 bases; unmatched junction bases: 6. The CDR3 DNA follows: TGTGCCTGGAGTGTAAGACTAGCGGGAAGCGATGAGCAGTTCTTC. Translation gives CAWSVRLAGSDEQFF.

J is TRBJ1-5 and V is TRBV27; no definite D call. The germline V gene encodes CDR1 MNHEY and CDR2 SMNVEV (reference sequence). The CDR3 covers 14 residues. The V and J ends lost 3 bases and 2 bases respectively, with 8 bases between them. The CDR3 here is CASSFLYGNQPQHF. The DNA for the CDR3 is TGTGCCAGCAGTTTTTTGTATGGCAATCAGCCCCAGCATTTT.

J is TRBJ1-1 and V is TRBV5-1; 7 bases line up with TRBD1. Germline-derived CDR1 and CDR2 are SGHRS and YFSETQ. The CDR3 sequence is 15 residues long. V lost 6 bases to trimming and J lost 1 base; unmatched junction nucleotides: 9. The CDR3 coding sequence is TGCGCCAGCATCGCTCGGGCAGGGGGGAACACTGAAGCTTTCTTT. It translates to CASIARAGGNTEAFF.

The gene calls are TRBV29-1 and TRBJ2-7; TRBD2 matches 7 bases. V was pared by 3 bases and J by 6 bases, with 17 bases of the junction left unmatched. The CDR3 sequence is 16 residues long. The V gene's germline CDR1 is SQVTM and CDR2 ANQGSEA. Written as DNA, the CDR3 is TGCAGCGTTGACAACGGGCGAGGCGGGAGCAGGCGCGAGCAGTACTTC. Amino acids: CSVDNGRGGSRREQYF.

The rearrangement uses TRBV27 and TRBJ1-1; D is ambiguous. V was pared by 3 bases and J by 7 bases, with 12 bases between. This CDR3 is 13 amino acids long. CDR1 and CDR2 (germline): MNHEY, SMNVEV (reference sequence). As DNA, the CDR3 is TGTGCCAGCAGTTTTCGGGCGCATAGTGAAGCTTTCTTT. It encodes CASSFRAHSEAFF.

The V gene is TRBV27, the J gene TRBJ1-5; perhaps TRBD1 as D (5 bases). This CDR3 has 13 residues. The V end was cut by 4 bases, the J end by 9 bases, with 13 bases between. Germline V gene data show CDR1 as MNHEY and CDR2 as SMNVEV (reference sequence). This chain's CDR3 is CASSSLQGGPQHF. In DNA form, the CDR3 reads TGTGCCAGCAGTTCGCTGCAGGGAGGGCCCCAGCATTTT.

The chain combines TRBV10-3 with TRBJ1-5, with D possibly TRBD1 on 5 matching bases. Trimming took off 7 bases at V and 3 bases at J, with 10 bases between the two ends. The germline V gene encodes CDR1 ENHRY and CDR2 SYGVKD. This CDR3 is 13 amino acids long. The DNA of the CDR3 is TGTGCCATCACCGACAGCGTCAATCAGCCCCAGCATTTT. It yields the protein CAITDSVNQPQHF.

The chain couples TRBV23-1 to TRBJ2-1; 8 bases agree with TRBD2. TRBV23-1 is classed as an ORF, of uncertain function. The CDR3 is made up of 14 amino acids. V lost 6 bases and J lost 10; bases outside the gene matches: 11. CDR3 in DNA: TGCGCCAGCAGACGGGGGTGCGGGAGGTTGGAGCAGTTCTTC. Translation gives CASRRGCGRLEQFF.

The chain couples TRBV6-1 to TRBJ2-3, with a tentative D call TRBD2 (6 bases). The V gene lost 3 bases and the J gene lost 5 bases, with 9 bases spanning the gap. Germline V gene lookup returns CDR1 MNHNS and CDR2 SASEGT. This CDR3 contains 13 residues. The CDR3 loop is CASSDLGGDTQYF. The CDR3 DNA sequence: TGTGCCAGCAGTGACTTGGGGGGAGATACGCAGTATTTT.

The rearrangement links TRBV7-9 to TRBJ2-7; TRBD1 matches at 12 bases. Germline lookup yields CDR1 SEHNR and CDR2 FQNEAQ (reference sequence). The V gene end was trimmed by 1 base and the J gene end by 5 bases; junction bases not matched to a gene: 9. The CDR3 loop spans 17 amino acids. In DNA, the CDR3 is TGTGCCAGCAGCTTAGGGGTCGCGGGACAGGGGGCCCACGAGCAGTACTTC. It translates to CASSLGVAGQGAHEQYF.

The J gene is TRBJ1-1, the V gene TRBV7-9; 9 bases are a match to TRBD1. Germline CDR1 reads SEHNR; CDR2 reads FQNEAQ (reference sequence). With V trimmed by 4 bases and J by 0 bases, 15 bases remained unmatched. This CDR3 comprises 19 residues. The CDR3 loop is CASSSTTPRGQGMNTEAFF. The CDR3 DNA reads as TGTGCCAGCAGCTCGACAACTCCCCGGGGACAGGGCATGAACACTGAAGCTTTCTTT.